Shown below are 2 T cell receptor beta chains from a single sample sequenced in a study of identical twins listed by TCRdb under 2016. The library relied on 5' RACE. Data came from an Illumina HiSeq 2000. TCRdb reworked the public reads: Q25 trimming with fastp, MiXCR clone assembly, productive beta chains retained. Rows with a matching CDR3 protein are joined into one entry that keeps the most common DNA and genes. The sample data list hundreds of thousands of distinct CDR3 sequences, and more than 20% of these were observed just once. About 0.5% of the sample is in the top ten clones. These data are also associated with another study on yellow fever vaccine responses in identical twins.

The sample was CD4+ T cells sorted from blood. Receptors were obtained from a woman aged 18-29 years in good health.

This clonotype was counted between two and nine times. The chain joins TRBV3-1 to TRBJ2-5; TRBD2 matches at 7 bases. This CDR3 has 16 residues. With 0 bases clipped from V and 4 bases from J, the junction kept 8 bases outside the gene matches. Looked up from germline, CDR1 is LGHDT and CDR2 is YNNKEL (reference sequence). The CDR3 loop reads CASSQDRSTSRETQYF. The CDR3 DNA reads TGTGCCAGCAGCCAAGACAGGTCGACTAGCCGAGAGACCCAGTACTTC.

A few counts support this clonotype. The rearrangement links TRBV7-3 to TRBJ2-3; the D is unclear. CDR1 SGHTA and CDR2 FQGTGA come from the germline V gene. The CDR3 is 13 amino acids. V was clipped by 5 bases and J by 2 bases, with 8 bases between them. CDR3 bases: TGTGCCAGCAGCCCTACCCCCACAGATACGCAGTATTTT. Its protein is CASSPTPTDTQYF.